These 24 T cell receptor beta chains came from one sample sequenced in a study of a mutant IDH1 vaccine in newly diagnosed glioma. Using immunoSEQ multiplex PCR, the repertoire was profiled, and TCRdb retains in-frame clones only, with some absent. This table holds around 120,000 clones, roughly 78% found once. No antigen has been identified for these receptors. Time point reported: week 11, during vaccination. Every vaccine dose comprised 300 ug of mutant IDH1 20-mer peptide plus topical imiquimod. The material sequenced was PBMCs, taken from a glioma patient whose treatment included an IDH1 peptide vaccine. The source of these receptors is a man aged 35-49 years with glioma.

The chain employs TRBV6-4 and TRBJ1-1; D unresolved. V was trimmed by 0 bases and J by 4 bases, leaving 18 bases between them. The germline gives CDR1 MRHNA, CDR2 SNTAGT. The CDR3 length is 17 residues. The chain's CDR3 is CASSDSYLMEQFTEAFF. Written as DNA, the CDR3 is TGTGCCAGCAGTGACTCGTATCTTATGGAGCAATTCACTGAAGCTTTCTTT.

This chain links TRBV6-6 with TRBJ1-3, with unresolved D. The germline V and J ends were trimmed by 1 base and 2 bases, with 12 bases remaining between them. This CDR3 is built from 16 residues. Per germline, CDR1 MNHNY and CDR2 SVGAGI (reference sequence). The CDR3 region has the DNA TGTGCCAGCAGTTACTTTTCCAAACCTACTGGAAACACCATATATTTT. This encodes CASSYFSKPTGNTIYF.

The J gene is TRBJ2-1, the V gene TRBV9; 9 nucleotides align to TRBD1. The ends lost 3 bases at V and 3 bases at J; junction bases unmatched: 4. The germline CDR1 and CDR2 sequences are SGDLS and YYNGEE. The CDR3 consists of 15 residues. The CDR3 DNA is TGTGCCAGCAGCGCCGGGACAGGGCTCTACAATGAGCAGTTCTTC. Amino acids: CASSAGTGLYNEQFF.

The V and J genes are TRBV6-6 and TRBJ1-1; maybe TRBD1 (6 bases). The CDR3 has 14 amino acids. CDR1 and CDR2 (germline): MNHNY, SVGAGI (reference sequence). The V gene lost 0 bases and the J gene lost 11 bases, with 16 bases spanning the gap. The CDR3 spells CASSYSRQALGAFF. The CDR3 DNA reads as TGTGCCAGCAGTTACTCGAGACAGGCCCTGGGGGCTTTCTTT.

This sequence joins TRBV11-1 and TRBJ1-1, with a tentative D call TRBD1 (5 bases). The V end was cut by 5 bases, the J end by 1 base, with 14 bases between. Per germline, CDR1 SGHAT and CDR2 FQDESV (reference sequence). The CDR3 length is 15 residues. CDR3 amino acids: CASSPDGGRNTEAFF. CDR3 coding DNA: TGTGCCAGCAGCCCCGATGGGGGGAGGAACACTGAAGCTTTCTTT.

The V and J genes are TRBV4-3 and TRBJ2-1; D not resolved. Trimming removed 1 base from V and 7 bases from J, with 8 bases in between. From germline, CDR1 is LGHNA and CDR2 YSLEER. There are 13 residues in the CDR3. In DNA, the CDR3 is TGCGCCAGCAGCCAAGTAACCGGGAATGAGCAGTTCTTC. It is translated as CASSQVTGNEQFF.

V gene TRBV5-1 combines with J gene TRBJ2-5, with D maybe TRBD1 (5 bases). The CDR3 consists of 14 residues. V was shortened by 0 bases and J by 6 bases, with 12 bases between the two germline ends. CDR1 is SGHRS and CDR2 is YFSETQ in the germline V gene. CDR3 sequence (DNA): TGCGCCAGCAGCTTGGTGCAGGGTAGGAAGACCCAGTACTTC. It encodes CASSLVQGRKTQYF.

This clone occurred a few times. This chain links TRBV10-3 with TRBJ2-3; no clear D gene. This CDR3 has 13 amino acids. V lost 10 bases, J lost 6 bases, and 17 bases lay in between. Per germline, CDR1 ENHRY and CDR2 SYGVKD. Written as DNA, the CDR3 is TGTGCCAAACCCCCTCGGGCATTGGATACGCAGTATTTT. As protein: CAKPPRALDTQYF.

This chain connects TRBV6-1 to TRBJ1-2, with TRBD1 identical over 8 bases. The CDR3 is 12 amino acids. The V and J ends lost 6 bases and 6 bases, in that order; junction bases with no gene match: 3. Germline V CDR1 and CDR2: MNHNS, SASEGT. The CDR3 DNA sequence: TGTGCCAGCAGACTGACAGGGGATGGCTACACCTTC. As protein: CASRLTGDGYTF.

The V call is TRBV4-2, the J call TRBJ2-5, with 7 bases aligning to TRBD1. The CDR3 is 14 amino acids. V was clipped by 2 bases and J by 2 bases; unmatched bases: 2. Germline loops: CDR1 LGHNA, CDR2 YNFKEQ. The CDR3 DNA reads TGTGCCAGCAGCCAAAGACAGGGTCAAGAGACCCAGTACTTC. This codes for CASSQRQGQETQYF.

The chain is built from TRBV5-6 and TRBJ2-7; maybe TRBD1 (6 bases). The CDR3 sequence is 16 residues long. With 4 bases removed from V and 3 bases from J, the gap between germline ends came to 20 bases. Per the germline V gene, CDR1 is SGHDT and CDR2 is YYEEEE. The CDR3 spells CASSLYREPTDYEQYF. For the CDR3, the DNA is TGTGCCAGCAGCCTTTACAGGGAGCCTACCGACTACGAGCAGTACTTC.

V gene TRBV7-2 combines with J gene TRBJ2-6; D call uncertain. CDR3 length: 15 residues. Germline assignment: CDR1 SGHTA and CDR2 FQGNSA. V was cut by 1 base and J by 0 bases, with 4 bases left in between. The CDR3 sequence: CASSLVGSGANVLTF. CDR3 DNA sequence: TGTGCCAGCAGCTTAGTAGGCTCTGGGGCCAACGTCCTGACTTTC.

The chain combines TRBV11-2 with TRBJ2-7; a weak D match, TRBD2 (5 bases). V lost 0 bases to trimming and J lost 4 bases, with 13 bases between them. Per germline, CDR1 SGHAT and CDR2 FQNNGV. CDR3 size: 15 residues. The CDR3: CASSLDRAGSYEQYF. CDR3 nucleotides: TGTGCCAGCAGCTTAGATCGGGCGGGCTCTTACGAGCAGTACTTC.

The rearrangement joins TRBV30 to TRBJ1-3, with D unresolved. V was trimmed by 0 bases and J by 9 bases, leaving 18 bases between them. The CDR3 sequence is 15 residues long. Germline CDR1 and CDR2: GTSNPN and SVGIG (reference sequence). For the CDR3, the DNA is TGTGCCTGGAGTGTCCCTCCCCCGCTTAAGGTCACCATATATTTT. Amino acids: CAWSVPPPLKVTIYF.

V and J are TRBV15 and TRBJ2-3; 10 bases are a match to TRBD1. CDR3 length: 14 amino acids. V shed 9 bases and J 6 bases; nucleotides not matched to a gene: 9. The V gene's germline CDR1 is LNHNV and CDR2 YYDKDF (reference sequence). The CDR3, as DNA: TGTGCCACGCAGAGGGACAGGGGATCGGATACGCAGTATTTT. This encodes CATQRDRGSDTQYF.

V usage is TRBV19 and J usage is TRBJ1-1; a weak D match, TRBD1 (6 bases). The CDR3 is made up of 11 amino acids. The V gene's germline CDR1 is LNHDA and CDR2 SQIVND (reference sequence). V lost 6 bases and J lost 10, with 12 bases in between. CDR3: CASRVQGRAFF. CDR3 nucleotide sequence: TGTGCCAGTAGGGTGCAGGGGAGAGCTTTCTTT.

V usage is TRBV12-5 and J usage is TRBJ2-7; 7 nucleotides align to TRBD1. V lost 1 base and J lost 4; bases outside the gene matches: 4. The CDR3 runs 14 residues. CDR1 and CDR2 from the germline V gene are LGHNT and FRNRAP. Here the CDR3 reads CASGLGQGGYEQYF. In DNA, the CDR3 is TGTGCTAGTGGTTTGGGACAGGGTGGTTACGAGCAGTACTTC.

This chain links TRBV2 with TRBJ2-3, with 8 bases that match TRBD1. The CDR3 runs 14 residues. CDR1 and CDR2 (germline): SNHLY, FYNNEI. V lost 5 bases and J lost 4; bases outside the gene matches: 5. CDR3 coding DNA: TGTGCCAGCAGTTCCGACAGGGGAGCAGATACGCAGTATTTT. The encoded protein is CASSSDRGADTQYF. The whole variable domain, filled in from reference TRBV2 and TRBJ2-3, reads EPEVTQTPSHQVTQMGQEVILRCVPISNHLYFYWYRQILGQKVEFLVSFYNNEISEKSEIFDDQFSVERPDGSNFTLKIRSTKLEDSAMYFCASSSDRGADTQYFGPGTRLTVL.

This clone was found once. This chain connects TRBV6-6 to TRBJ1-2; TRBD1 aligns across 7 bases. Trimming took 6 bases from V and 6 from J; bases not matched to a gene: 7. The CDR3 sequence is 13 residues long. Looked up from germline, CDR1 is MNHNY and CDR2 is SVGAGI (reference sequence). The CDR3, as DNA: TGTGCCAGCAGCCTCACAGGGGACCATGGCTACACCTTC. It codes for CASSLTGDHGYTF.

This clone showed up just once. The chain couples TRBV7-6 to TRBJ2-1, with D perhaps matching TRBD1 or TRBD2 (5 bases each). Looked up from germline, CDR1 is SGHVS and CDR2 is FNYEAQ. Trimming cost V 5 bases and J 7 bases, with 12 bases left between them. The CDR3 has 13 amino acids. The CDR3 spells CASSPGPWNEQFF. The CDR3, as DNA: TGTGCCAGCAGCCCGGGACCTTGGAATGAGCAGTTCTTC. Supplemented by reference TRBV7-6 and TRBJ2-1, the full variable domain reads GAGVSQSPRYKVTKRGQDVALRCDPISGHVSLYWYRQALGQGPEFLTYFNYEAQQDKSGLPNDRFSAERPEGSISTLTIQRTEQRDSAMYRCASSPGPWNEQFFGPGTRLTVL.

This chain links TRBV5-8 with TRBJ1-5, with D perhaps TRBD1 (5 bases). The germline V gene encodes CDR1 SGHTS and CDR2 YDEGEE. V was pared by 0 bases and J by 1 base, with 8 bases between. The CDR3 is 15 residues long. The chain's CDR3 is CASSLDGDSNQPQHF. The CDR3 DNA is TGTGCCAGCAGCTTGGACGGGGACAGCAATCAGCCCCAGCATTTT.

V gene TRBV7-9 combines with J gene TRBJ2-1, with 13 bases matching TRBD2. J lost 5 bases, V lost 4 bases, and 5 bases had no gene match. This CDR3 region has 16 residues. In germline, CDR1 is SEHNR, CDR2 FQNEAQ (reference sequence). This CDR3 reads CASSSRLAGGHNEQFF. In nucleotides, the CDR3 is TGTGCCAGCAGCTCCCGACTAGCGGGAGGCCACAATGAGCAGTTCTTC.

V and J are TRBV25-1 and TRBJ2-2; D remains ambiguous. From germline, CDR1 is MGHDK and CDR2 SYGVNS. The V gene lost 1 base and the J gene lost 6 bases, with 12 bases spanning the gap. This CDR3 region has 15 residues. The CDR3 spells CASSEWTVNAGELFF. The CDR3 nucleotides are TGTGCCAGCAGTGAATGGACGGTAAACGCCGGGGAGCTGTTTTTT.

A note on this clone: Given a far larger clone just one base away, this is likely a sequencing read error. The rearrangement uses TRBV4-3 and TRBJ2-7, with a tentative D call TRBD2 (6 bases). The V gene's germline CDR1 is LGHNA and CDR2 YSLEER. V gave up 4 bases and J gave up 5 bases, with 12 bases separating them. The CDR3 totals 13 residues. The chain's CDR3 is CASSPGVGDEQYF. The CDR3 region has the DNA TGCGCCAGCAGCCCGGGGGTCGGAGACGAGCAGTACTTC.